The rows below give T cell receptor beta chains drawn from one sample of a study of immune evolution from preneoplasia to lung adenocarcinoma. TCRdb's table, derived via immunoSEQ multiplex PCR, lists solely in-frame clones and lacks some. The sample has some 7,600 clones, roughly 74% seen once; the top ten hold roughly 8.5%. Sequencing was performed on FFPE atypical adenomatous hyperplasia tissue from the lung. These receptors were obtained from a donor at least 70 years old with lung adenocarcinoma. Some clones in this sample may be carry-over from other donors' samples. The CDR3 runs from the conserved cysteine through the conserved F or W. The D gene is left open where the match is weak. Expanded clones get a size class; other rows say once, few or many, or leave the size out.

D	size	V	J	DNA	CDR3
-	-	TRBV7-8	TRBJ1-1	TGTGCCAGCAGCCCCCAAATTATGAACACTGAAGCTTTCTTT	CASSPQIMNTEAFF
-	-	TRBV29-1	TRBJ2-5	TGCAGCGTTGAAGACCTAGCCGCAGGGAGGAAGACCCAGTACTTC	CSVEDLAAGRKTQYF
-	-	TRBV5-1	TRBJ2-1	TGCGCCAGCAGCTTGGAGAGATTGAATGAGCAGTTCTTC	CASSLERLNEQFF
-	-	TRBV6-1	TRBJ2-7	TGTGCCAGCAGTGATGAGCATAAAGGAGCCTACGAGCAGTACTTC	CASSDEHKGAYEQYF
-	-	TRBV28	TRBJ2-7	TGTGCCAGCAGGATTGACAGCTCCTACGAGCAGTACTTC	CASRIDSSYEQYF
-	-	TRBV18	TRBJ2-1	TGTGCCAGCTCACCGGCGGAGGGGGGCCGTGAGCAGTTCTTC	CASSPAEGGREQFF
TRBD2	-	TRBV2	TRBJ2-4	TGTGCCAGCAGAACTAGCGGGCAAAGGGACATTCAGTACTTC	CASRTSGQRDIQYF
-	few	TRBV5-4	TRBJ1-1	TGTGCCAGCAGCTTGGGAGTCTGGGGCACTGAAGCTTTCTTT	CASSLGVWGTEAFF
-	-	TRBV14	TRBJ1-2	TGTGCCAGCAGCCAAGTAAATTCTGGCTACATCTTC	CASSQVNSGYIF
-	-	TRBV19	TRBJ1-4	TGTGCCAGTAAGGGGCAGGGAGGTGAAAAACTGTTTTTT	CASKGQGGEKLFF
TRBD1	-	TRBV28	TRBJ1-4	TGTGCCAGCAGCTCCCCCCAAGGGGGCTTCGCAACTAATGAAAAACTGTTTTTT	CASSSPQGGFATNEKLFF
TRBD1	-	TRBV27	TRBJ1-1	TGTGCCAGCAGGCGGACAGGGTTCACTGAAGCTTTCTTT	CASRRTGFTEAFF
-	-	TRBV14	TRBJ1-6	TGTGCCAGCAGCCAAGATCGGGGCGATTCTTCACCCCTCCACTTT	CASSQDRGDSSPLHF
-	-	TRBV7-3	TRBJ2-7	TGTGCCAGCAGCTTAAGAGGGGGGCCCTACGAGCAGTACTTC	CASSLRGGPYEQYF
-	-	TRBV11-3	TRBJ2-5	TGTGCCAGCAGCTTAGGGTGGGAGACCCAGTACTTC	CASSLGWETQYF
TRBD1	-	TRBV6-5	TRBJ1-3	TGTGCCAGCTGGGGGACAGCAAGCTCTGGAAACACCATATATTTT	CASWGTASSGNTIYF
-	-	TRBV7-9	TRBJ2-7	TGTGCCAGCAGCATCGGGACTGATAACTTCGAGCAGTACTTC	CASSIGTDNFEQYF
TRBD1	-	TRBV7-9	TRBJ1-3	TGTGCCAGCAGCCTAGGACAGGGGGCTGGAAACACCATATATTTT	CASSLGQGAGNTIYF
-	-	TRBV27	TRBJ2-5	TGTGCCAGCAGTTTAGGTCAGGCTCAGACCCAGTACTTC	CASSLGQAQTQYF
TRBD2	-	TRBV10-1	TRBJ2-1	TGCGCCAGCAGTGAGTCCAGCGGGAGTTTCTACAATGAGCAGTTCTTC	CASSESSGSFYNEQFF
-	-	TRBV5-5	TRBJ2-6	TGTGCCAGCAGCTTGGTGCGCTCTGGGGCCAACGTCCTGACTTTC	CASSLVRSGANVLTF
TRBD1	-	TRBV18	TRBJ1-6	TGTGCCAGCTCACCGCGACAGGGATGGGATTCACCCCTCCACTTT	CASSPRQGWDSPLHF
-	once	TRBV6-1	TRBJ1-5	TGTGCCAGCACTCTTCAGGATAGCAATCAGCCCCAGCATTTT	CASTLQDSNQPQHF
-	few	TRBV7-6	TRBJ1-5	TGTGCCAGCAGCTCGTCGGGAAATCAGCCCCAGCATTTT	CASSSSGNQPQHF
TRBD2	once	TRBV12-5	TRBJ2-1	TGTGCTAGTGGTCCGTCTAGCGGGGGGGCCCCGTACAATGAGCAGTTCTTC	CASGPSSGGAPYNEQFF
-	-	TRBV10-3	TRBJ1-3	TGTGCCATCAGTGGCAGCTCTGGAAACACCATATATTTT	CAISGSSGNTIYF
-	-	TRBV18	TRBJ1-1	TGTGCCAGCTCACCACCAGATGGGACTGAAGCTTTCTTT	CASSPPDGTEAFF
TRBD1	-	TRBV6-1	TRBJ2-7	TGTGCCAGCGAGGGAGACAGGGCGATCGAGCAGTACTTC	CASEGDRAIEQYF
-	-	TRBV30	TRBJ1-5	TGTGCCTTTTCGGGGCAGGACTTCAATCAGCCCCAGCATTTT	CAFSGQDFNQPQHF
TRBD1	-	TRBV4-1	TRBJ1-4	TGCGCCAGCAGCCAAGATTGGGGACAGCGGTCAAAACTGTTTTTT	CASSQDWGQRSKLFF